The rows below give T cell receptor beta chains drawn from one sample of a study of long-term antiretroviral therapy in people with HIV. Using immunoSEQ multiplex PCR, the repertoire was profiled, and TCRdb retains in-frame clones only, with some absent. This table has around 26,000 clones, 82% appearing once. The source was unsorted PBMCs, collected 2.9 years after starting antiretroviral therapy. The receptors here all came from a man in his fifties with HIV. Each CDR3 is given with its conserved first and last residue. Each record gives: D gene, V gene, clone size, J gene, CDR3 protein, CDR3 DNA. D genes are given only for firm matches. Size is stated for part of the rows, as once, few or many counts, or as a class when the clone is expanded.

d_call: .
v_call: TRBV6-1
clone_size: .
j_call: TRBJ2-7
cdr3_aa: CATPINGLHEQYF
cdr3_nt: TGTGCCACCCCGATAAATGGGCTTCACGAGCAGTACTTC

d_call: .
v_call: TRBV9
clone_size: .
j_call: TRBJ1-2
cdr3_aa: CASSPEEGSYGYTF
cdr3_nt: TGTGCCAGCAGCCCAGAGGAGGGAAGCTATGGCTACACCTTC

d_call: .
v_call: TRBV9
clone_size: .
j_call: TRBJ1-2
cdr3_aa: CASSGDYGYTF
cdr3_nt: TGTGCCAGCAGCGGAGACTATGGCTACACCTTC

d_call: TRBD2
v_call: TRBV5-5
clone_size: .
j_call: TRBJ2-7
cdr3_aa: CASSLAASGGAGEQYF
cdr3_nt: TGTGCCAGCAGCTTGGCGGCTAGCGGGGGGGCGGGGGAGCAGTACTTC

d_call: .
v_call: TRBV19
clone_size: .
j_call: TRBJ1-1
cdr3_aa: CASSSYREEAFF
cdr3_nt: TGTGCCAGTAGTAGCTACCGGGAGGAAGCTTTCTTT

d_call: TRBD2
v_call: TRBV7-8
clone_size: few
j_call: TRBJ2-1
cdr3_aa: CASSLPSGAYNEQFF
cdr3_nt: TGTGCCAGCAGCTTGCCTAGCGGGGCTTACAATGAGCAGTTCTTC

d_call: .
v_call: TRBV7-8
clone_size: .
j_call: TRBJ1-5
cdr3_aa: CASSSYRGNQPQHF
cdr3_nt: TGTGCCAGCAGCTCGTACAGGGGCAATCAGCCCCAGCATTTT

d_call: .
v_call: TRBV19
clone_size: once
j_call: TRBJ2-7
cdr3_aa: CASSAQGFGVRGQYF
cdr3_nt: TGTGCCAGTAGTGCACAGGGATTTGGCGTGCGAGGGCAGTACTTC

d_call: .
v_call: TRBV2
clone_size: .
j_call: TRBJ1-1
cdr3_aa: CASRLVRGAGNTEAFF
cdr3_nt: TGTGCCAGCAGACTAGTGAGGGGGGCCGGGAACACTGAAGCTTTCTTT

d_call: .
v_call: TRBV7-2
clone_size: .
j_call: TRBJ2-1
cdr3_aa: CASSLPGSYNEQFF
cdr3_nt: TGTGCCAGCAGCTTGCCAGGGTCCTACAATGAGCAGTTCTTC

d_call: .
v_call: TRBV29-1
clone_size: few
j_call: TRBJ2-1
cdr3_aa: CSVKGGSYNEQFF
cdr3_nt: TGCAGCGTTAAAGGAGGGTCCTACAATGAGCAGTTCTTC

d_call: TRBD1
v_call: TRBV5-1
clone_size: .
j_call: TRBJ1-6
cdr3_aa: CASSVEGTGTGNSPLHF
cdr3_nt: TGCGCCAGCAGCGTTGAGGGGACCGGGACAGGTAATTCACCCCTCCACTTT

d_call: TRBD1
v_call: TRBV6-5
clone_size: .
j_call: TRBJ2-7
cdr3_aa: CASSYSGARDRAYF
cdr3_nt: TGTGCCAGCAGTTACTCGGGGGCCAGGGACAGGGCGTACTTC

d_call: .
v_call: TRBV10-1
clone_size: .
j_call: TRBJ2-3
cdr3_aa: CASSESLLSTDTQYF
cdr3_nt: TGCGCCAGCAGTGAGTCCCTTTTGAGCACAGATACGCAGTATTTT

d_call: .
v_call: TRBV6-5
clone_size: .
j_call: TRBJ1-2
cdr3_aa: CASSYTSASPYGYTF
cdr3_nt: TGTGCCAGCAGTTACACTTCGGCCAGCCCCTATGGCTACACCTTC

d_call: .
v_call: TRBV7-9
clone_size: .
j_call: TRBJ1-1
cdr3_aa: CASSFPPTEGGGRTEAFF
cdr3_nt: TGTGCCAGCAGCTTTCCCCCCACGGAGGGAGGGGGTAGGACTGAAGCTTTCTTT

d_call: .
v_call: TRBV7-8
clone_size: .
j_call: TRBJ2-3
cdr3_aa: CASSLGRVRSSDTQYF
cdr3_nt: TGTGCCAGCAGCTTAGGGAGGGTCAGGTCCTCGGATACGCAGTATTTT

d_call: TRBD1
v_call: TRBV5-1
clone_size: .
j_call: TRBJ1-2
cdr3_aa: CASSLATGEGYGYTF
cdr3_nt: TGCGCCAGCAGCTTGGCGACAGGGGAGGGCTATGGCTACACCTTC

d_call: .
v_call: TRBV4-1
clone_size: .
j_call: TRBJ1-1
cdr3_aa: CASSQDGVGAEAFF
cdr3_nt: TGCGCCAGCAGCCAAGACGGGGTTGGCGCTGAAGCTTTCTTT

d_call: .
v_call: TRBV28
clone_size: .
j_call: TRBJ2-5
cdr3_aa: CASSPRAGVETQYF
cdr3_nt: TGTGCCAGCAGCCCCCGGGCAGGGGTGGAGACCCAGTACTTC

d_call: TRBD1
v_call: TRBV6-5
clone_size: .
j_call: TRBJ2-3
cdr3_aa: CASSPEGAIIDTQYF
cdr3_nt: TGTGCCAGCAGTCCAGAGGGGGCGATTATAGATACGCAGTATTTT

d_call: .
v_call: TRBV15
clone_size: few
j_call: TRBJ1-3
cdr3_aa: CATSREDRSSGNTIYF
cdr3_nt: TGTGCCACCAGCAGAGAAGACAGGAGCTCTGGAAACACCATATATTTT

d_call: .
v_call: TRBV7-2
clone_size: .
j_call: TRBJ2-2
cdr3_aa: CASSPPGELFF
cdr3_nt: TGTGCCAGCAGCCCTCCCGGGGAGCTGTTTTTT

d_call: .
v_call: TRBV20-1
clone_size: few
j_call: TRBJ1-1
cdr3_aa: CSAVGPPAAF
cdr3_nt: TGCAGTGCCGTTGGTCCCCCGGCGGCCTTT